The rows below give T cell receptor beta chains drawn from one sample of a study of shared clonotypes between healthy human individuals. Profiled with immunoSEQ multiplex PCR; TCRdb holds only in-frame clones, not every one. The repertoire consists of millions of clones, with 85% to 95% occurring once and the leading ten covering 0.1% to 0.15%. The sequencing sample was made of naive CD4+ T cells sorted from blood. These TCRs come from a man between 18 and 29 years old in good health. CDR3s include the opening cysteine and the closing phenylalanine or tryptophan. The D gene is left open where the match is weak.

j_call v_call d_call cdr3_nt cdr3_aa
TRBJ2-4 TRBV7-2 - TGTGCCAGCAGCTTAGCCCAGAGGGTCAACATTCAGTACTTC CASSLAQRVNIQYF
TRBJ2-1 TRBV27 TRBD1 TGTGCCAGCAGTTTGACAGGGTCATACAATGAGCAGTTCTTC CASSLTGSYNEQFF
TRBJ1-2 TRBV30 TRBD1 TGTGCCTGGAGCGAAAATACAGGGGATGGCTACACCTTC CAWSENTGDGYTF
TRBJ2-7 TRBV11-2 - TGTGCCAGCAGCTCCCAGCGGAGCGAGCAGTACTTC CASSSQRSEQYF
TRBJ2-3 TRBV6-1 - TGTGCCAGCAGTGAAGCAAGCCCTTTAACAGGGAGCACGCAGTATTTT CASSEASPLTGSTQYF
TRBJ2-1 TRBV6-1 - TGTGCCAGCAGTGAAGGAGTGGTACTATTAGCCGATGAGCAGTTCTTC CASSEGVVLLADEQFF
TRBJ2-7 TRBV15 - TGTGCCACCAGCAGAGGGGACCCGTACTACGAGCAGTACTTC CATSRGDPYYEQYF
TRBJ2-1 TRBV7-2 - TGTGCCAGCAGCTTGGCCGGCGCCCAGTACAATGAGCAGTTCTTC CASSLAGAQYNEQFF
TRBJ2-7 TRBV7-2 TRBD1 TGTGCCAGCAGCTTAGCGGGACAGGGGATGGGGCGGGAGCAGTACTTC CASSLAGQGMGREQYF
TRBJ1-2 TRBV6-1 - TGTGCCAGCAGTGAAGCCCGCAACCGGGACATACGGGGCTACACCTTC CASSEARNRDIRGYTF
TRBJ2-3 TRBV18 - TGTGCCAGCTCACGGGGGAACTACACAGATACGCAGTATTTT CASSRGNYTDTQYF